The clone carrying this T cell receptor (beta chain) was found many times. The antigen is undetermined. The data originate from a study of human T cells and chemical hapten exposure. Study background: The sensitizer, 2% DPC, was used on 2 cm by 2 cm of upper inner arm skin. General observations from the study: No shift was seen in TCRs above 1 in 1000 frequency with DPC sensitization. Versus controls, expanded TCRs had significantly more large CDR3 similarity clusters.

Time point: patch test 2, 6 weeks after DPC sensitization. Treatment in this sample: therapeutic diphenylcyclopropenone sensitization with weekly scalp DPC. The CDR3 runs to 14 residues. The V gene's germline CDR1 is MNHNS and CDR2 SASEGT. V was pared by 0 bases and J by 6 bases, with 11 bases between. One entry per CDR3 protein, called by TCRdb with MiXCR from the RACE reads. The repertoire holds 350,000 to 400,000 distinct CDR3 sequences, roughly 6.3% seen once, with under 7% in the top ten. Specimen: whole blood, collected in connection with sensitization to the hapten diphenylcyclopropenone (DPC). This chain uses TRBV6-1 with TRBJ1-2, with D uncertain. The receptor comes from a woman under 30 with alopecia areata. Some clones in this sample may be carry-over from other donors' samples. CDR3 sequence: CASSEAEGIDGYTF. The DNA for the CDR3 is TGTGCCAGCAGTGAAGCCGAGGGAATCGATGGCTACACCTTC.